This T cell receptor beta chain was sequenced in a study of Graves' ophthalmopathy and Graves' hyperthyroidism. To note about this clonotype: The antigen remains undetermined.

Only newly diagnosed hyperthyroidism patients aged 18 to 65, with under 2 months' duration, were enrolled. Exclusion covered patients with other autoimmune diseases or uncontrolled infections (as well as pregnancy or lactation). RNA transcripts were the source from which TCR beta CDR3 regions were amplified. Amplification began with first-round RT-PCR using HTBI primers, then second-round multiplex PCR was performed. TCRdb itself ran the multiplex PCR reads through MiXCR, one entry per CDR3 protein. The repertoire includes 560,000 or so distinct CDR3 sequences, less than 45% of them detected once, and about 4% sits in the top ten. Study-level results: For separating ophthalmopathy from stable hyperthyroidism, a 13-signature model gave 87.88% sensitivity and roughly 83% specificity. The study's model predicted ophthalmopathy progression at 70.59% sensitivity and 72.22% specificity.

Sequencing was done on a sample of peripheral blood or thyroid tissue (not recorded which). This TCR came from an adult man with Graves' hyperthyroidism.

For the CDR3, the DNA is TGTGCCAGCAGCCGATCTAGTGGCGGGACCCAGTACTTC. It is translated as CASSRSSGGTQYF. This chain connects TRBV7-8 to TRBJ2-5; D unresolved. This CDR3 is 13 amino acids long. V lost 5 bases to trimming and J lost 7 bases, with 14 bases between them. Germline V gives CDR1 SGHVS, CDR2 FQNEAQ.